These T cell receptor beta chains were read from a single sample in a study of T cells in Graves' hyperthyroidism and ophthalmopathy. MiXCR was run by TCRdb on the multiplex PCR reads, yielding one entry per CDR3 protein. The profile covers around 500,000 distinct CDR3 sequences, with under 25% appearing a single time and approximately 54% taken by the ten largest. Specimen: blood. These receptors originate from a woman between 70 and 85 years old with Graves' ophthalmopathy. The CDR3 runs from the conserved cysteine through the conserved F or W. D genes are given only for firm matches. Clone sizes are given selectively: once, few, many, or a class where the clone is expanded.

V gene	D gene	J gene	clone size	CDR3 DNA	CDR3 protein
TRBV12-3/TRBV12-4	TRBD1	TRBJ2-7	few	TGTGCCAGCAGTTCCCGGACAGGTATAGTCTCCTACGAGCAGTACTTC	CASSSRTGIVSYEQYF
TRBV7-2	TRBD1	TRBJ2-7	many	TGTGCCAGCTCCGGGGACAGGGCTGGCTCCTACGAGCAGTACTTC	CASSGDRAGSYEQYF
TRBV29-1	-	TRBJ2-5	-	TGCAGCGTTGAAGATTTAAGGGGCGGGGAGACCCAGTACTTC	CSVEDLRGGETQYF
TRBV10-3	-	TRBJ2-7	few	TGTGCCATCAGTGTCCGGGCCGCGGAACGAAACGAGCAGTACTTC	CAISVRAAERNEQYF
TRBV5-1	TRBD2	TRBJ2-7	few	TGCGCCAGCAGCATGATCACTAGCGGGAGTCGCGAGCAGTACTTC	CASSMITSGSREQYF
TRBV29-1	-	TRBJ2-1	many	TGCAGCGTTTCGAGGGGGGGGAGTAATGAGCAGTTCTTC	CSVSRGGSNEQFF
TRBV6-1	-	TRBJ1-2	few	TGTGCCAGCACGGGGGTCGGGCAGGTCCGAAACTATGGCTACACCTTC	CASTGVGQVRNYGYTF
TRBV28	-	TRBJ1-6	-	TGTGCCAGCAGTTTAATTAGGGTTGTGGATTCACCCCTCCACTTT	CASSLIRVVDSPLHF
TRBV7-9	-	TRBJ1-1	many	TGTGCCAGCAGTTTAGGAGGGGGGGGAACTGAAGCTTTCTTT	CASSLGGGGTEAFF
TRBV6-1	-	TRBJ2-3	few	TGTGCCAGCAGTGAAGTACAGTACACAGATACGCAGTATTTT	CASSEVQYTDTQYF
TRBV7-2	-	TRBJ2-3	-	TGTGCCAGCAGCTTATATCTAGCGACTAGCACAGATACGCAGTATTTT	CASSLYLATSTDTQYF
TRBV2	TRBD1	TRBJ2-7	few	TGTGCCAGCAGTGTAGGACAGGGCATCACAGGCGAGCAGTACTTC	CASSVGQGITGEQYF
TRBV20-1	-	TRBJ2-2	-	TGCAGTGCTAGAGAGGGAACGAACACCGGGGAGCTGTTTTTT	CSAREGTNTGELFF
TRBV6-1	TRBD2	TRBJ2-7	-	TGTGCCAGCACTGCTAGCGGGAGAGAGTCCGAGCAGTACTTC	CASTASGRESEQYF
TRBV30	-	TRBJ2-7	few	TGTGCCTGGAGTGGGGGACGGGACGAGCAGTACTTC	CAWSGGRDEQYF
TRBV5-1	TRBD2	TRBJ2-1	many	TGCGCCAGCAGCTTGGTAGCGGGAGTTATGGGCAATGAGCAGTTCTTC	CASSLVAGVMGNEQFF
TRBV20-1	-	TRBJ2-5	-	TGCAGTGCTAGGGCCATCGGACAGGCCTTCGGGAGAGAGCAGTACTTC	CSARAIGQAFGREQYF
TRBV9	TRBD1	TRBJ2-7	few	TGTGCCAGCAGCCCGGGACAGTATAACGAGCAGTACTTC	CASSPGQYNEQYF
TRBV6-1	-	TRBJ1-1	many	TGTGCCAGCCGAACACCGAACACTGAAGCTTTCTTT	CASRTPNTEAFF
TRBV20-1	TRBD1	TRBJ2-5	-	TGCAGTGCTAGAGACCGGGACAGGGTGGAAGAGACCCAGTACTTC	CSARDRDRVEETQYF
TRBV18	-	TRBJ2-2	-	TGTGCCAGCTCACCACTGGAGGGCGCTGGCACCGGGGAGCTGTTTTTT	CASSPLEGAGTGELFF
TRBV7-2	TRBD1	TRBJ1-6	many	TGTGCCAGCAGCTTAACGGGACAGGGGACCTCACCCCTCCACTTT	CASSLTGQGTSPLHF
TRBV6-2/TRBV6-3	-	TRBJ2-3	few	TGTGCCAGCAGACCAACAGGGGAGGGAGATACGCAGTATTTT	CASRPTGEGDTQYF
TRBV7-6	-	TRBJ2-3	-	TGTGCCAGCAGCAGCCGGTATGGACCAGATACGCAGTATTTT	CASSSRYGPDTQYF
TRBV29-1	-	TRBJ1-1	many	TGCAGCGTTGAATCGGCCAACACTGAAGCTTTCTTT	CSVESANTEAFF
TRBV20-1	-	TRBJ1-1	-	TGCAGTGCTAATTTTCAGGGTTCGAACACTGAAGCTTTCTTT	CSANFQGSNTEAFF
TRBV4-3	-	TRBJ1-2	-	TGCGCCAGCAGCCAAGCTCTGAGGGCCAACTATGGCTACACCTTC	CASSQALRANYGYTF
TRBV5-1	TRBD1	TRBJ2-7	many	TGCGCCAGCAGCTTGGCCGGGACAGGAACCTACGAGCAGTACTTC	CASSLAGTGTYEQYF
TRBV5-1	TRBD2	TRBJ2-1	few	TGCGCCAGCAGCACCTCCCTAGCGGAGGGATACAATGAGCAGTTCTTC	CASSTSLAEGYNEQFF
TRBV10-3	TRBD2	TRBJ2-3	-	TGTGCCATCAGTGACCCGGGACTAGCGGTGAACACAGATACGCAGTATTTT	CAISDPGLAVNTDTQYF
TRBV6-2/TRBV6-3	TRBD2	TRBJ2-1	few	TGTGCCAGCAGTTCGGTTCCGGGAGGAGCGTACAATGAGCAGTTCTTC	CASSSVPGGAYNEQFF
TRBV14	TRBD1	TRBJ2-5	few	TGTGCCAGCAGTCCTTTCAGGGGGCGCAAGTACTTC	CASSPFRGRKYF
TRBV12-3/TRBV12-4	TRBD1	TRBJ2-5	-	TGTGCCAGCACCCGACAGGGGGCAGAGACCCAGTACTTC	CASTRQGAETQYF
TRBV5-1	TRBD2	TRBJ2-5	few	TGCGCCAGCAGCTTGGGGCCTAGCGGGAGAGGAGAGACCCAGTACTTC	CASSLGPSGRGETQYF
TRBV3-1	-	TRBJ1-1	many	TGTGCCAGCAGCCGAGGGGTACGGGACACTGAAGCTTTCTTT	CASSRGVRDTEAFF
TRBV7-9	-	TRBJ2-1	-	TGTGCCAGCAGCTTGCACACTAGCAATGAGCAGTTCTTC	CASSLHTSNEQFF
TRBV19	-	TRBJ2-2	few	TGTGCCAGTAGTGCGAGCGGGGAGCTGTTTTTT	CASSASGELFF
TRBV7-2	-	TRBJ2-4	-	TGTGCCAGCAGCTTATTGCTAGCCAAAAACATTCAGTACTTC	CASSLLLAKNIQYF
TRBV6-5	-	TRBJ1-3	-	TGTGCCAGCAGTTGGGGGGCGACTGGAAACACCATATATTTT	CASSWGATGNTIYF
TRBV12-5	TRBD2	TRBJ2-1	-	TGTGCTAGTGGTTTGTCGCTAGCGGGAGCCTACAATGAGCAGTTCTTC	CASGLSLAGAYNEQFF
TRBV7-2	-	TRBJ2-1	many	TGTGCCAGCAGCTTAGAGGACAACTACAATGAGCAGTTCTTC	CASSLEDNYNEQFF
TRBV7-6	-	TRBJ2-3	once	TGTGCCAGCAGCGTCCTGCCGAGCTCTGGCACAGATACGCAGTATTTT	CASSVLPSSGTDTQYF
TRBV27	TRBD1	TRBJ1-2	few	TGTGCCAGCAGCCCAACAGGGGAATATGGCTACACCTTC	CASSPTGEYGYTF
TRBV19	-	TRBJ2-6	few	TGTGCCAGTAGTATTCCCCCGGGGCCTGGGGCCAACGTCCTGACTTTC	CASSIPPGPGANVLTF
TRBV7-9	-	TRBJ2-7	few	TGTGCCAGCACCCCAGTCGGTGGGAGGAACTACGAGCAGTACTTC	CASTPVGGRNYEQYF
TRBV20-1	-	TRBJ1-5	few	TGCAGTGCTAGCTGGACAGTCAATCAGCCCCAGCATTTT	CSASWTVNQPQHF
TRBV28	-	TRBJ1-6	-	TGTGCCAGCAGGGGGCAGTTAAATAATTCACCCCTCCACTTT	CASRGQLNNSPLHF
TRBV11-3	TRBD2	TRBJ2-1	few	TGTGCCAGCAGCTTAGAGGGGGGACTAGCCCTGAGCTCCTACAATGAGCAGTTCTTC	CASSLEGGLALSSYNEQFF
TRBV20-1	-	TRBJ1-1	many	TGCAGTGTGGCAGCAGGTGAAGCTTTCTTT	CSVAAGEAFF
TRBV5-1	TRBD2	TRBJ2-7	few	TGCGCCAGCAGCCCCCCCAGCGGGAGGGCAGGCGAGCAGTACTTC	CASSPPSGRAGEQYF
TRBV6-1	TRBD1	TRBJ1-5	few	TGTGCCAGCAGAACAGGGGGCGCGGGCAATCAGCCCCAGCATTTT	CASRTGGAGNQPQHF
TRBV3-1	TRBD2	TRBJ2-1	-	TGTGCCAGCAGCGATGCTAGCGGGAGCTCCTACAATGAGCAGTTCTTC	CASSDASGSSYNEQFF
TRBV3-1	TRBD1	TRBJ1-2	few	TGTGCCAGCAGCCAGAACACAGGGGGCTATGGCTACACCTTC	CASSQNTGGYGYTF
TRBV27	-	TRBJ1-4	-	TGTGCCAGCAGTTTAATCGGGTCTGAAAAACTGTTTTTT	CASSLIGSEKLFF
TRBV2	TRBD2	TRBJ2-5	many	TGTGCCAGCAGGAGCGGGAGGGCCGTAGGGGAGACCCAGTACTTC	CASRSGRAVGETQYF
TRBV20-1	-	TRBJ2-7	-	TGCAGTGCTCGGTCGGCTAACTACGAGCAGTACTTC	CSARSANYEQYF
TRBV5-4	TRBD2	TRBJ2-5	-	TGTGCCAGCAGCCGGGAGGGGTTAAGGGAGACCCAGTACTTC	CASSREGLRETQYF